The text below deals with one T cell receptor beta chain. This CDR3 is also generated by other DNA sequences in the sample. The data originate from a study of blood T cell repertoires in COVID-19. Study-wide background: Samples taken during acute and convalescent COVID-19 were collected in the United States, Italy and Spain.

Per the original methods: From reference gene primer amplification, estimates of nucleated cell counts were derived. Libraries were prepared by immunoSEQ multiplex PCR; TCRdb keeps only in-frame clonotypes and omits some of them. V and J calls and clone size are those listed in that table; D and trimming were worked out from the DNA. This repertoire shows about 250,000 clones, around 90% found once; its top ten account for around 1.5%. The sequenced material came from peripheral blood. The TCR originated in an elderly man with acute or convalescent COVID-19.

CDR3 bases: TGTGCCAGCAGCCCCCTAGGGGGAGAGAGTACAGATACGCAGTATTTT. This translates into CASSPLGGESTDTQYF. V and J are TRBV7-3 and TRBJ2-3, with a weak D call TRBD1 (6 bases). The germline V and J ends were trimmed by 5 bases and 3 bases, with 18 bases remaining between them. There are 16 residues in the CDR3. Per the germline V gene, CDR1 is SGHTA and CDR2 is FQGTGA.